The 4 T cell receptor beta chains below all came from one sample that was sequenced in a study of control samples from healthy donors and cancer patients. Measured with immunoSEQ multiplex PCR; TCRdb has only the in-frame clones, and not every one. The sample holds 90,000 to 150,000 clones; 70% to 90% are singletons and the top ten take under 40%. Material: blood. Receptors were obtained from a man between 45 and 60 years old in good health.

This chain links TRBV2 with TRBJ1-2; 11 bases map to TRBD1. CDR1 and CDR2 from the germline V gene are SNHLY and FYNNEI. The CDR3 has 13 amino acids. V dropped 6 bases and J dropped 4; count of bases not matched to a gene: 1. CDR3: CASRDRGLYGYTF. CDR3 coding DNA: TGTGCCAGCAGGGACAGGGGGCTCTATGGCTACACCTTC.

The chain employs TRBV12-5 and TRBJ1-2; tentatively, D is TRBD1 (5 bases). The CDR3 sequence is 13 residues long. V lost 6 bases and J lost 8, with 16 bases in between. The germline gives CDR1 LGHNT, CDR2 FRNRAP. DNA of the CDR3: TGTGCTAGTGGCTTAAGCCGGGGGGGAGGCTACACCTTC. The encoded protein is CASGLSRGGGYTF.

The J gene is TRBJ2-7, the V gene TRBV11-2; 7 bases are shared with TRBD1. V was clipped by 2 bases and J by 3 bases; unmatched bases: 1. Per the germline V gene, CDR1 is SGHAT and CDR2 is FQNNGV. There are 13 residues in the CDR3. CDR3 protein: CASSLWDSYEQYF. The CDR3 region has the DNA TGTGCCAGCAGCTTATGGGACAGCTACGAGCAGTACTTC.

J is TRBJ1-1 and V is TRBV28, with 7 bases aligning to TRBD1. The germline CDR1 and CDR2 sequences are MDHEN and SYDVKM. The CDR3 spans 15 residues. The CDR3 DNA reads as TGTCTATCTACTACAGGGGTTCCAAGAGGCACTGAAGCTTTCTTT. Translated, it gives CLSTTGVPRGTEAFF. The complete variable domain, with remaining parts taken from reference TRBV28 and TRBJ1-1, reads DVKVTQSSRYLVKRTGEKVFLECVQDMDHENMFWYRQDPGLGLRLIYFSYDVKMKEKGDIPEGYSVSREKKERFSLILESASTNQTSMYLCLSTTGVPRGTEAFFGQGTRLTVV.